The rows below give T cell receptor beta chains drawn from one sample of a study of blood T cell repertoires in COVID-19. Sequencing was performed with immunoSEQ multiplex PCR; in TCRdb, only in-frame clones are kept and a portion is missing. The table shows 200,000 or so clones, with almost 85% occurring only once. Sequencing input: peripheral blood. The receptors come from a human donor with acute or convalescent COVID-19. The donor label of this sample is uncertain. CDR3s include the opening cysteine and the closing phenylalanine or tryptophan. A D gene is named only where the DNA matches it firmly. Rows may omit the clone size; those that give it use once, few, many or a size class.

CDR3 protein	CDR3 DNA	clone size	D gene	J gene	V gene
CASSLRFPGDSSYNEQFF	TGCGCCAGCAGCTTGCGGTTCCCGGGGGACAGCTCCTACAATGAGCAGTTCTTC	-	-	TRBJ2-1	TRBV5-1
CASRGYRYNTGELFF	TGTGCCAGCAGAGGATACAGATACAACACCGGGGAGCTGTTTTTT	-	-	TRBJ2-2	TRBV28
CASSESGQGTGELFF	TGCGCCAGCAGTGAGTCGGGACAGGGAACCGGGGAGCTGTTTTTT	-	TRBD1	TRBJ2-2	TRBV10-1
CASNYRDRGRQPQHF	TGTGCCAGTAACTACCGGGACAGGGGACGTCAGCCCCAGCATTTT	-	TRBD1	TRBJ1-5	TRBV28
CASSLIRSSEAFF	TGTGCCAGCAGCTTAATAAGGAGTTCTGAAGCTTTCTTT	once	-	TRBJ1-1	TRBV7-2
CASSKGGNTEAFF	TGTGCCAGTAGTAAGGGAGGGAACACTGAAGCTTTCTTT	-	-	TRBJ1-1	TRBV19
CASSEVHLGTSGRMRDTQYF	TGTGCCAGCAGTGAAGTCCACCTAGGGACTAGCGGGAGAATGAGGGATACGCAGTATTTT	-	TRBD2	TRBJ2-3	TRBV6-1
CSVKSSLDRPSEAFF	TGCAGCGTTAAGTCCTCCTTAGACAGGCCGTCTGAAGCTTTCTTT	-	-	TRBJ1-1	TRBV29-1
CAISADRVETQYF	TGTGCCATCAGTGCGGACAGGGTAGAGACCCAGTACTTC	-	TRBD1	TRBJ2-5	TRBV10-3
CASSQDLLATQQYF	TGTGCCAGCAGCCAAGATCTTCTAGCTACGCAGCAGTACTTC	few	-	TRBJ2-7	TRBV14
CASSPTGYGYTF	TGTGCCAGCTCACCCACAGGGTACGGCTACACCTTC	once	-	TRBJ1-2	TRBV18
CASRVLNEQYF	TGTGCCAGCCGCGTTTTGAACGAGCAGTACTTC	-	-	TRBJ2-7	TRBV25-1
CATSDRGRGDEQFF	TGTGCCACCAGTGATCGTGGGAGGGGCGATGAGCAGTTCTTC	-	TRBD2	TRBJ2-1	TRBV24-1
CASSQEAFISYEQYF	TGCGCCAGCAGCCAAGAGGCTTTTATTTCCTACGAGCAGTACTTC	-	-	TRBJ2-7	TRBV4-1
CASRTDSVYNSPLHF	TGTGCCAGTAGAACTGACAGCGTCTATAATTCACCCCTCCACTTT	-	-	TRBJ1-6	TRBV19
CASSLGQGGPTEQYF	TGCGCCAGCAGCTTGGGACAGGGGGGCCCCACCGAGCAGTACTTC	-	TRBD1	TRBJ2-7	TRBV5-1
CASSPTQGATDTQYF	TGTGCCAGCTCACCAACCCAGGGGGCTACAGATACGCAGTATTTT	-	TRBD1	TRBJ2-3	TRBV18
CASSQGQGLETQYF	TGCGCCAGCAGCCAGGGACAGGGGCTGGAGACCCAGTACTTC	many	TRBD1	TRBJ2-5	TRBV5-1
CAISSGLAGVSYEQYF	TGTGCCATCAGTTCAGGACTAGCGGGAGTTTCCTACGAGCAGTACTTC	-	TRBD2	TRBJ2-7	TRBV10-3
CASSWTMAGGPDTQYF	TGTGCCAGCAGCTGGACTATGGCGGGAGGGCCTGATACGCAGTATTTT	once	TRBD2	TRBJ2-3	TRBV5-4
CATSLGQGTDTQYF	TGTGCCACCAGTCTGGGACAGGGCACAGATACGCAGTATTTT	-	TRBD1	TRBJ2-3	TRBV24-1
CASSQGLMNTEAFF	TGTGCCAGCAGCCAAGGACTCATGAACACTGAAGCTTTCTTT	-	-	TRBJ1-1	TRBV3-1/TRBV3-2
CASSPDRQGVEKLFF	TGTGCCAGCAGCCCCGACCGACAGGGCGTTGAAAAACTGTTTTTT	once	TRBD1	TRBJ1-4	TRBV11-2
CASSSGPPRQGVDEKLFF	TGTGCCAGCAGTTCCGGCCCCCCCCGACAGGGGGTGGATGAAAAACTGTTTTTT	once	TRBD1	TRBJ1-4	TRBV27
CASSPGTSGRTDTQYF	TGCGCCAGCAGCCCCGGGACTAGCGGGAGAACAGATACGCAGTATTTT	-	TRBD2	TRBJ2-3	TRBV10-1
CASSGVRAPNSPLHF	TGTGCCAGCAGTGGGGTGAGGGCACCAAATTCACCCCTCCACTTT	-	-	TRBJ1-6	TRBV9
CASSHEAGGTYQETQYF	TGTGCCAGCAGCCATGAAGCGGGGGGGACGTACCAAGAGACCCAGTACTTC	-	TRBD2	TRBJ2-5	TRBV3-1/TRBV3-2
CASRRGSQGGYGYTF	TGTGCCAGCAGGAGAGGAAGTCAGGGCGGCTATGGCTACACCTTC	-	-	TRBJ1-2	TRBV6-5
CASSQKGGAYEQYF	TGTGCCAGCAGCCAAAAGGGGGGGGCTTACGAGCAGTACTTC	-	-	TRBJ2-7	TRBV3-1/TRBV3-2
CAIGLRVAGGGSEQYF	TGTGCCATCGGCCTACGGGTAGCGGGAGGGGGTAGCGAGCAGTACTTC	-	TRBD2	TRBJ2-7	TRBV7-6
CASSLGGTSNNEQFF	TGTGCCAGCAGTTTAGGCGGGACTAGTAACAATGAGCAGTTCTTC	-	TRBD2	TRBJ2-1	TRBV27
CASQARRVGSGELFF	TGTGCGTCCCAAGCGAGGAGGGTCGGGTCCGGGGAGCTGTTTTTT	-	-	TRBJ2-2	TRBV19
CASSDGSGDSLWLNSPLHF	TGTGCCAGCAGTGATGGGTCAGGGGATTCCCTCTGGCTTAATTCACCCCTCCACTTT	few	-	TRBJ1-6	TRBV6-1
CASSYSRTGGNQPQHF	TGTGCCAGCAGTTATTCCCGGACTGGGGGGAATCAGCCCCAGCATTTT	-	-	TRBJ1-5	TRBV28
CASSFGRETQYF	TGTGCCAGCAGTTTCGGTCGAGAGACCCAGTACTTC	-	-	TRBJ2-5	TRBV12-3/TRBV12-4
CASSPGALGLGNTIYF	TGTGCCAGCTCACCAGGGGCTTTGGGCCTTGGAAACACCATATATTTT	-	-	TRBJ1-3	TRBV18
CASSSTGLGDSPLHF	TGTGCCAGCAGTTCTACAGGCCTAGGGGATTCACCCCTCCACTTT	-	-	TRBJ1-6	TRBV28
CASSLSGVIQSQKLFF	TGTGCCAGCAGCCTTTCGGGGGTCATTCAAAGTCAAAAACTGTTTTTT	-	-	TRBJ1-4	TRBV7-9
CASSPGTNYGYTF	TGTGCCAGCAGTCCGGGGACAAACTATGGCTACACCTTC	-	-	TRBJ1-2	TRBV28
CASSLVVFRGSQPQHF	TGTGCCAGCAGCTTAGTAGTATTCCGGGGGAGTCAGCCCCAGCATTTT	-	-	TRBJ1-5	TRBV11-3
CASSRFAGTEAFF	TGTGCCAGCAGCAGATTTGCGGGCACTGAAGCTTTCTTT	-	-	TRBJ1-1	TRBV28
CASSSSGRADYEQFF	TGTGCCAGCAGCTCTAGCGGGAGGGCCGACTATGAGCAGTTCTTC	-	TRBD2	TRBJ2-1	TRBV27
CASSPDRAGTEAFF	TGTGCCAGCAGCCCAGACAGGGCTGGGACTGAAGCTTTCTTT	-	TRBD1	TRBJ1-1	TRBV11-2
CASSLSGGVYEQYF	TGTGCCAGCAGTTTATCAGGAGGGGTCTACGAGCAGTACTTC	-	-	TRBJ2-7	TRBV27
CASSVVGDSPLHF	TGTGCCAGCAGCGTAGTAGGGGATTCACCCCTCCACTTT	-	-	TRBJ1-6	TRBV9
CASSDRGTKNIQYF	TGTGCCAGCAGCGACAGGGGAACCAAAAACATTCAGTACTTC	once	TRBD1	TRBJ2-4	TRBV5-6
CASSQTGTGGYEQYF	TGCGCCAGCAGCCAAACTGGGACAGGGGGCTACGAGCAGTACTTC	-	TRBD1	TRBJ2-7	TRBV4-1
CASSLGAMNTEAFF	TGTGCCAGCAGTTTAGGAGCCATGAACACTGAAGCTTTCTTT	-	-	TRBJ1-1	TRBV27
CASSSSDSADTGELFF	TGTGCCAGCAGTTCCTCAGACAGCGCCGACACCGGGGAGCTGTTTTTT	-	-	TRBJ2-2	TRBV6-5
CASSLRDTNYGYTF	TGTGCCAGCAGCCTCCGGGACACCAACTATGGCTACACCTTC	-	-	TRBJ1-2	TRBV9
CASAGQNQETQYF	TGTGCCAGTGCGGGACAGAACCAAGAGACCCAGTACTTC	-	-	TRBJ2-5	TRBV19
CASNTGYGYTF	TGTGCCAGCAATACAGGCTATGGCTACACCTTC	few	-	TRBJ1-2	TRBV25-1
CASSASGGAYEQYF	TGTGCCAGCAGCGCTTCGGGGGGTGCCTACGAGCAGTACTTC	once	TRBD2	TRBJ2-7	TRBV9